This is a list of T cell receptor beta chains from one sample in a study of a mutant IDH1 vaccine in newly diagnosed glioma. Profiling relied on immunoSEQ multiplex PCR, and the TCRdb table lists in-frame clones only, not all of them. This table has roughly 46,000 clones, 86% appearing once. The material was PBMCs, obtained from a glioma patient treated with radiotherapy, temozolomide or both. Receptors originate from a man in his forties with glioma. Both conserved end residues are part of each CDR3. The D gene is left open where the match is weak. The size of a clone is reported for some rows only, either as once, few or many, or as a class for expanded clones.

j_call: TRBJ2-6
d_call: .
v_call: TRBV4-1
clone_size: .
cdr3_nt: TGCGCCAGCAGCCAGGTGGGCAGGGGAGGGGCCAACGTCCTGACTTTC
cdr3_aa: CASSQVGRGGANVLTF

j_call: TRBJ1-5
d_call: .
v_call: TRBV27
clone_size: .
cdr3_nt: TGTGCCAGCAGAAGGGCAGGGGCTGGCCAGCCCCAGCATTTT
cdr3_aa: CASRRAGAGQPQHF

j_call: TRBJ1-4
d_call: .
v_call: TRBV5-6
clone_size: .
cdr3_nt: TGTGCCAGCAGCTTAAGACAGCTAACTAATGAAAAACTGTTTTTT
cdr3_aa: CASSLRQLTNEKLFF

j_call: TRBJ2-7
d_call: .
v_call: TRBV7-2
clone_size: .
cdr3_nt: TGTGCCAGCAGCTTATCTATGGGCTACGAGCAGTACTTC
cdr3_aa: CASSLSMGYEQYF

j_call: TRBJ2-7
d_call: TRBD2
v_call: TRBV7-2
clone_size: once
cdr3_nt: TGTGCCAGCAGTTTAGGGACTAGCGGCTCCTACGAGCAGTACTTC
cdr3_aa: CASSLGTSGSYEQYF

j_call: TRBJ2-4
d_call: TRBD1
v_call: TRBV7-3
clone_size: few
cdr3_nt: TGTGCCAGCAGCCCGGCCCCGGACAGGGCCATTCAGTACTTC
cdr3_aa: CASSPAPDRAIQYF

j_call: TRBJ2-1
d_call: .
v_call: TRBV5-1
clone_size: .
cdr3_nt: TGCGCCAGCAGCTCCCCCCACGGTATATCCTACAATGAGCAGTTCTTC
cdr3_aa: CASSSPHGISYNEQFF

j_call: TRBJ2-7
d_call: .
v_call: TRBV27
clone_size: .
cdr3_nt: TGTGCCAGCAGTCCAACATCCGGGTCCTCCTACGAGCAGTACTTC
cdr3_aa: CASSPTSGSSYEQYF

j_call: TRBJ1-2
d_call: .
v_call: TRBV6-6
clone_size: .
cdr3_nt: TGTGCCAGCAGTCCATCCGTGGCTACTATGGGGACCTTC
cdr3_aa: CASSPSVATMGTF

j_call: TRBJ1-2
d_call: .
v_call: TRBV29-1
clone_size: .
cdr3_nt: TGCAGCGTGCTCCACACGGGTAACTATGGCTACACCTTC
cdr3_aa: CSVLHTGNYGYTF

j_call: TRBJ2-3
d_call: .
v_call: TRBV5-1
clone_size: .
cdr3_nt: TGCGCCAGCAGCTTGGGGCGGGCTGCAGATACGCAGTATTTT
cdr3_aa: CASSLGRAADTQYF

j_call: TRBJ2-1
d_call: .
v_call: TRBV21-1
clone_size: once
cdr3_nt: TGTGCCAGCAGCGAAGACGGGAATGGGAGGCCCCTGGGGAATGAGCAGTTCTTC
cdr3_aa: CASSEDGNGRPLGNEQFF

j_call: TRBJ2-1
d_call: .
v_call: TRBV5-1
clone_size: .
cdr3_nt: TGCGCCAGCAGCCTTCCGGGACTCCTTAATGAGCAGTTCTTC
cdr3_aa: CASSLPGLLNEQFF

j_call: TRBJ2-7
d_call: TRBD2
v_call: TRBV11-1
clone_size: once
cdr3_nt: TGTGCCAGCAGCTTTTGGGGCACTAGCGTAACCTACGAGCAGTACTTC
cdr3_aa: CASSFWGTSVTYEQYF

j_call: TRBJ1-1
d_call: TRBD1
v_call: TRBV7-2
clone_size: .
cdr3_nt: TGTGCCAGCAGCCCCATAGACAGGGGAGGAACTGAAGCTTTCTTT
cdr3_aa: CASSPIDRGGTEAFF

j_call: TRBJ2-2
d_call: .
v_call: TRBV6-4
clone_size: .
cdr3_nt: TGTGCCAGCAGTGAAGGGGAGGAGAACACCGGGGAGCTGTTTTTT
cdr3_aa: CASSEGEENTGELFF

j_call: TRBJ1-1
d_call: .
v_call: TRBV2
clone_size: few
cdr3_nt: TGTGCCAGCAGTGGTCGGGTATCGAACACTGAAGCTTTCTTT
cdr3_aa: CASSGRVSNTEAFF

j_call: TRBJ2-5
d_call: TRBD1
v_call: TRBV18
clone_size: .
cdr3_nt: TGTGCCAGCTCAGTTGGGACAGAAGAGACCCAGTACTTC
cdr3_aa: CASSVGTEETQYF

j_call: TRBJ2-5
d_call: .
v_call: TRBV29-1
clone_size: .
cdr3_nt: TGCAGCGTTGCCGGGGGAGGGGGGCCGGGAGAGACCCAGTACTTC
cdr3_aa: CSVAGGGGPGETQYF

j_call: TRBJ2-7
d_call: TRBD2
v_call: TRBV6-1
clone_size: .
cdr3_nt: TGTGCCAGCAGTGGACTAGCGGGAGGTCCCTACGAGCAGTACTTC
cdr3_aa: CASSGLAGGPYEQYF

j_call: TRBJ2-7
d_call: .
v_call: TRBV13
clone_size: .
cdr3_nt: TGTGCCAGCAGCTTATCGGCAGGCTACGAGCAGTACTTC
cdr3_aa: CASSLSAGYEQYF

j_call: TRBJ2-7
d_call: .
v_call: TRBV7-9
clone_size: .
cdr3_nt: TGTGCCAGCAGCCCCGGGCACTACGAGCAGTACTTC
cdr3_aa: CASSPGHYEQYF

j_call: TRBJ2-7
d_call: TRBD2
v_call: TRBV6-5
clone_size: .
cdr3_nt: TGTGCCAGCAGTAAACGACTAGCGGGAGCCTACGAGCAGTACTTC
cdr3_aa: CASSKRLAGAYEQYF

j_call: TRBJ2-1
d_call: .
v_call: TRBV5-3
clone_size: .
cdr3_nt: TGTGCCAGAAGCTTTCGGGCGGGACGCTCCTACAATGAGCAGTTCTTC
cdr3_aa: CARSFRAGRSYNEQFF

j_call: TRBJ2-1
d_call: TRBD1
v_call: TRBV9
clone_size: .
cdr3_nt: TGTGCCAGCAGCGTAGAATTGCGGAGACAGGGGGTGGCTGAGCAGTTCTTC
cdr3_aa: CASSVELRRQGVAEQFF

j_call: TRBJ1-3
d_call: TRBD1
v_call: TRBV10-3
clone_size: few
cdr3_nt: TGTGCCATCAGTTCCCGACAGGGATATGGAAACACCATATATTTT
cdr3_aa: CAISSRQGYGNTIYF

j_call: TRBJ1-1
d_call: .
v_call: TRBV11-1
clone_size: .
cdr3_nt: TGTGCCAGCAGCACGGCCTCGGGAAGGGCTTTCTTT
cdr3_aa: CASSTASGRAFF

j_call: TRBJ2-1
d_call: .
v_call: TRBV25-1
clone_size: .
cdr3_nt: TGTGCCAGCAGTTTGTGGGGGCCTAACAATGAGCAGTTCTTC
cdr3_aa: CASSLWGPNNEQFF

j_call: TRBJ1-1
d_call: .
v_call: TRBV5-1
clone_size: .
cdr3_nt: TGCGCCAGCAGCTTGGGGGCCTTGGGCACTGAAGCTTTCTTT
cdr3_aa: CASSLGALGTEAFF

j_call: TRBJ1-2
d_call: .
v_call: TRBV19
clone_size: once
cdr3_nt: TGTGCCAGTAGTGGGGGGTGGGAGTCAGGAAATAGGGGTGGCTACACCTTC
cdr3_aa: CASSGGWESGNRGGYTF